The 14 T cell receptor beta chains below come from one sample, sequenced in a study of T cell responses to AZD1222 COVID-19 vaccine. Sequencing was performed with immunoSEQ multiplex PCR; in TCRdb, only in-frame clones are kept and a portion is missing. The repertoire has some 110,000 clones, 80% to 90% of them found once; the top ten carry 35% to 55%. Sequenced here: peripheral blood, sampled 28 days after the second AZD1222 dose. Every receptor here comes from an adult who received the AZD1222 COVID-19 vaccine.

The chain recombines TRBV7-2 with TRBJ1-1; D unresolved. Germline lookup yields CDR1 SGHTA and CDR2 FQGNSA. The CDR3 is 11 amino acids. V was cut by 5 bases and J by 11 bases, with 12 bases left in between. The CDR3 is CASSMFIGAFF. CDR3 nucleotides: TGTGCCAGCAGCATGTTCATTGGTGCTTTCTTT.

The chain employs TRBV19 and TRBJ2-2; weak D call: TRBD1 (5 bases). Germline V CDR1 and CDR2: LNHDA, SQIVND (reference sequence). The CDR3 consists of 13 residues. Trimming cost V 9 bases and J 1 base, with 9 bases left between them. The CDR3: CASLGRNTGELFF. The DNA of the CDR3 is TGTGCCAGCCTGGGGCGGAACACCGGGGAGCTGTTTTTT. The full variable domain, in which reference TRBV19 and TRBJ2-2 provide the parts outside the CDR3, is DGGITQSPKYLFRKEGQNVTLSCEQNLNHDAMYWYRQDPGQGLRLIYYSQIVNDFQKGDIAEGYSVSREKKESFPLTVTSAQKNPTAFYLCASLGRNTGELFFGEGSRLTVL.

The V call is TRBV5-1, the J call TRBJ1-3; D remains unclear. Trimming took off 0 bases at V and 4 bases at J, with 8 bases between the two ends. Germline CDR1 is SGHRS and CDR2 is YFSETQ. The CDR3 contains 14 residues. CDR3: CASSLAAGGNTIYF. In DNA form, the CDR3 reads TGCGCCAGCAGCTTGGCCGCTGGCGGAAACACCATATATTTT.

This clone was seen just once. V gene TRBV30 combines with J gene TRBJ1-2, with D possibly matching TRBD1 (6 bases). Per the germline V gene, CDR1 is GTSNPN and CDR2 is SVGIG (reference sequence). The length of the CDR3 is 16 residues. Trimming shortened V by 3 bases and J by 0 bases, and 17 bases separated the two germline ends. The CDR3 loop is CAWRPGHGRTNYGYTF. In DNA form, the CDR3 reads TGTGCCTGGAGACCGGGACACGGAAGGACTAACTATGGCTACACCTTC.

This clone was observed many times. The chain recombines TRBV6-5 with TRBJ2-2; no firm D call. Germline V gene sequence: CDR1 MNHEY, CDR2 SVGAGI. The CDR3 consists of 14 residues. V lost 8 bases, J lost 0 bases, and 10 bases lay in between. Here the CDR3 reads CASCPATNTGELFF. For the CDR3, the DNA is TGTGCCAGCTGCCCGGCGACGAACACCGGGGAGCTGTTTTTT.

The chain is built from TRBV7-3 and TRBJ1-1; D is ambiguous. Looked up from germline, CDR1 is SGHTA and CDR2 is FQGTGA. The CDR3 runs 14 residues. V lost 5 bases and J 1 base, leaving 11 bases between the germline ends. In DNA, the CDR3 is TGTGCCAGCAGCCAAGAGACATCGAACACTGAAGCTTTCTTT. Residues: CASSQETSNTEAFF.

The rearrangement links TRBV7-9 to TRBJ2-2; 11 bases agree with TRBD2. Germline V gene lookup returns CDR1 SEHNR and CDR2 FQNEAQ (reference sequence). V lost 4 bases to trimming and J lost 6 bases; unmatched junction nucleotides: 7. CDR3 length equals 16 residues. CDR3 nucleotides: TGTGCCAGCAGCTCCACTAGCGGGAGAAGCGCCGGGGAGCTGTTTTTT. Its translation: CASSSTSGRSAGELFF.

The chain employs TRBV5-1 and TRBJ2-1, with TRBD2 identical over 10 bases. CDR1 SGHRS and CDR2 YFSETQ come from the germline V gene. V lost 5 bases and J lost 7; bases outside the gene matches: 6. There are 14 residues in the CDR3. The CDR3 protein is CASRLLAGLNEQFF. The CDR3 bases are TGCGCCAGCAGGTTACTAGCGGGATTAAATGAGCAGTTCTTC.

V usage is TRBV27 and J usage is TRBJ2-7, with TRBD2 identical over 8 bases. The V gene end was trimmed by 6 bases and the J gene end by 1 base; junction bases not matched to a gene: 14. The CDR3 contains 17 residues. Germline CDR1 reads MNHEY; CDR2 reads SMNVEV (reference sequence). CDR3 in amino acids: CASRPEAVGTRSYEQYF. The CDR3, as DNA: TGTGCCAGCAGGCCCGAAGCAGTAGGGACTAGGTCCTACGAGCAGTACTTC.

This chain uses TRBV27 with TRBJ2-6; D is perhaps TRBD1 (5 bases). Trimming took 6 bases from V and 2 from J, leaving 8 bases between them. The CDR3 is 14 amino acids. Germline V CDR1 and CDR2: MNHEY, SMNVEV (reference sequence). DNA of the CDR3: TGTGCCAGCAGAGGGGTACCTGGGGCCAACGTCCTGACTTTC. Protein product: CASRGVPGANVLTF.

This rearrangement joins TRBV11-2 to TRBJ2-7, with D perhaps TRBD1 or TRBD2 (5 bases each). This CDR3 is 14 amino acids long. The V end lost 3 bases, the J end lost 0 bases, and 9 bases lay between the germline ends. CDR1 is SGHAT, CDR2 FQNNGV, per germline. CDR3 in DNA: TGTGCCAGCAGCTTTTGGGGGAGCTCCTACGAGCAGTACTTC. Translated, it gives CASSFWGSSYEQYF.

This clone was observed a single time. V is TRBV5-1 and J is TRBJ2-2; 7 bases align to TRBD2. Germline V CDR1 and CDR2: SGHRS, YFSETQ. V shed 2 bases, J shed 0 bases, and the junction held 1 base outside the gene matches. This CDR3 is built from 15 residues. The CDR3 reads CASSLAGPNTGELFF. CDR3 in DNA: TGCGCCAGCAGCTTAGCGGGGCCGAACACCGGGGAGCTGTTTTTT.

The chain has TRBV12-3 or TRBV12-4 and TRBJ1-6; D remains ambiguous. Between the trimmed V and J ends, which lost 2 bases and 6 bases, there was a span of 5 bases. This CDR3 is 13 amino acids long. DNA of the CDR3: TGTGCCAGCAGTTTATCCGGTAATTCACCCCTCCACTTT. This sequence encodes CASSLSGNSPLHF.

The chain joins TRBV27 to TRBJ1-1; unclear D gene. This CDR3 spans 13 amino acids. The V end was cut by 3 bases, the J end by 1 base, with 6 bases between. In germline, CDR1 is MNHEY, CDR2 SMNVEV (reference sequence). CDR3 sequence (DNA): TGTGCCAGCAGTTTTCTTAGGAACACTGAAGCTTTCTTT. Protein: CASSFLRNTEAFF.